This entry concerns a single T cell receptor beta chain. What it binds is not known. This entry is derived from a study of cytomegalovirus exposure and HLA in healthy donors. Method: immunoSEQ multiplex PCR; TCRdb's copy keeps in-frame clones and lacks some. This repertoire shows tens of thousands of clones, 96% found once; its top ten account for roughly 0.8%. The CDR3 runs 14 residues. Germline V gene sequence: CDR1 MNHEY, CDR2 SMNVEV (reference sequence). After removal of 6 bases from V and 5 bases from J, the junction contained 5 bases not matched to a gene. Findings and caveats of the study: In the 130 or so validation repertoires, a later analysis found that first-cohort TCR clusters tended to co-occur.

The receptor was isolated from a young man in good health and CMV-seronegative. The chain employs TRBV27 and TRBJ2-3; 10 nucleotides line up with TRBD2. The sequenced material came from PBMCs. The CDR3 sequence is CASRVWTSGDTQYF. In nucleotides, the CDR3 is TGTGCCAGCAGGGTTTGGACTAGCGGAGATACGCAGTATTTT.